This TCR beta chain came from a study of OX40 agonist ivuxolimab in advanced cancers. Overall study context: Given to patients was ivuxolimab, an agonistic anti-OX40 (CD134) antibody. A male proportion of around 86% was recorded, with mean age 60 years and range 23 to 79. Study-wide results and caveats: Average numbers of expanded clones were greater in CD8+ T cells than in CD4+.

Some clones are missing from TCRdb's copy, which holds only in-frame ones; the method was immunoSEQ multiplex PCR. Among some 86,000 clones listed, roughly 89% were seen once. Trimming took 5 bases from V and 4 from J, leaving 17 bases between them. The CDR3 contains 15 residues. Germline CDR1 reads MNHEY; CDR2 reads SVGAGI. In regard to this clone: Its target is unknown.

Sequencing used CD4+ or CD8+ T cells sorted from blood, obtained in a trial of the OX40 agonist ivuxolimab. This chain joins TRBV6-5 and TRBJ1-1, with D possibly TRBD1 on 5 matching bases. The source of this sequence is an adult with an advanced solid tumor such as melanoma, head and neck, liver or kidney cancer. The CDR3 sequence: CASSQPRPQGTEAFF. The DNA for the CDR3 is TGTGCCAGCAGTCAACCCCGACCCCAGGGCACTGAAGCTTTCTTT.